The 31 T cell receptor beta chains in this list originate from one sample, sequenced in a study of CD8 T cells in Susac syndrome (dated 2019 in TCRdb). The method was the immunoSEQ multiplex PCR assay. RNA was extracted with the RNeasy kit and roughly 0.5 to 1 ug was reverse transcribed using random hexamers. TCRdb reprocessed the public reads (quality trimming at Q25 with fastp, clone calling with MiXCR) and kept in-frame beta chains. Entries are consolidated by CDR3 protein sequence, retaining the most common genes and DNA. This sample comprises 240,000 or so distinct CDR3 sequences, about 96% of them detected only once. About 0.095% of the sample goes to the ten largest clones. The source material was CD4+ T cells from PBMCs. Receptors originate from a human donor with Susac syndrome.

The gene calls are TRBV9 and TRBJ2-2; D is possibly TRBD2 (6 bases). The CDR3 runs 18 residues. The germline V gene encodes CDR1 SGDLS and CDR2 YYNGEE. Trimming removed 4 bases at V and 1 base at J, with 20 bases between. Here the CDR3 reads CASSSRRAGTLNTGELFF. The CDR3 DNA reads as TGTGCCAGCAGCTCGAGGAGGGCCGGGACTCTGAACACCGGGGAGCTGTTTTTT.

This chain connects TRBV20-1 to TRBJ1-1; TRBD1 agrees at 12 bases. Germline CDR1 and CDR2: DFQATT and SNEGSKA (reference sequence). This CDR3 is built from 16 residues. V dropped 3 bases and J dropped 4; count of bases not matched to a gene: 9. The CDR3 sequence: CSARRRGTGGFTEAFF. In nucleotides, the CDR3 is TGCAGTGCTAGGCGGCGTGGGACAGGGGGCTTCACTGAAGCTTTCTTT.

The CDR3 DNA follows: TGTGCCAGCAGTTTCGGAACAGGGGGACTGGGGACTGAAGCTTTCTTT. Protein sequence: CASSFGTGGLGTEAFF. The rearrangement joins TRBV27 to TRBJ1-1; TRBD1 matches 8 bases. V shed 3 bases, J shed 5 bases, and the junction held 11 bases outside the gene matches. This CDR3 contains 16 residues. The germline gives CDR1 MNHEY, CDR2 SMNVEV (reference sequence).

This clonotype has only a few counts. The chain has TRBV5-4 and TRBJ2-7, with TRBD1 identical over 7 bases. Per the germline V gene, CDR1 is SGHNT and CDR2 is YYREEE (reference sequence). V was clipped by 0 bases and J by 4 bases; unmatched bases: 4. The CDR3 sequence is 14 residues long. Here the CDR3 reads CASSLGQGLYEQYF. CDR3 sequence (DNA): TGTGCCAGCAGCTTGGGACAGGGATTGTACGAGCAGTACTTC. The whole variable domain, filled in from reference TRBV5-4 and TRBJ2-7, reads ETGVTQSPTHLIKTRGQQVTLRCSSQSGHNTVSWYQQALGQGPQFIFQYYREEENGRGNFPPRFSGLQFPNYSSELNVNALELDDSALYLCASSLGQGLYEQYFGPGTRLTVT.

The chain couples TRBV2 to TRBJ1-1; D gene unclear. The CDR3 totals 13 residues. Germline assignment: CDR1 SNHLY and CDR2 FYNNEI. V lost 4 bases to trimming and J lost 5 bases, with 11 bases between them. CDR3 DNA: TGTGCCAGCAGTGTGGTTACGGGGACTGAAGCTTTCTTT. Translation gives CASSVVTGTEAFF.

This clonotype has just one count. The chain carries TRBV28 and TRBJ2-7; TRBD1 aligns across 8 bases. In germline, CDR1 is MDHEN, CDR2 SYDVKM. CDR3 length equals 15 residues. The ends lost 4 bases at V and 6 bases at J; junction bases unmatched: 11. CDR3 region: CASSSQGQGSSEQYF. CDR3 nucleotides: TGTGCCAGCAGTTCTCAAGGACAGGGTTCTTCCGAGCAGTACTTC.

The chain joins TRBV14 to TRBJ1-2; D gene uncertain. The CDR3 sequence is 14 residues long. Germline V gene lookup returns CDR1 SGHDN and CDR2 FVKESK. Trimming pared 1 base from V and 0 bases from J, leaving 6 bases between. CDR3 region: CASSQVGTNYGYTF. For the CDR3, the DNA is TGTGCCAGCAGCCAAGTCGGAACTAACTATGGCTACACCTTC.

The CDR3 protein is CSVRSGNTGELFF. The CDR3 coding sequence is TGCAGCGTTCGGAGCGGGAACACCGGGGAGCTGTTTTTT. The rearrangement links TRBV29-1 to TRBJ2-2; D is possibly TRBD2 (5 bases). Trimming stripped 5 bases from V and 1 base from J, with 8 bases between. The CDR3 runs to 13 residues. Germline V gene data show CDR1 as SQVTM and CDR2 as ANQGSEA.

This CDR3 reads CASSPGDNQETQYF. The CDR3 DNA follows: TGTGCCAGCAGTCCCGGGGACAACCAAGAGACCCAGTACTTC. The chain has TRBV12-3 or TRBV12-4 and TRBJ2-5, with D perhaps TRBD1 (6 bases). The CDR3 length is 14 residues. V lost 5 bases and J 0 bases, leaving 10 bases between the germline ends.

This clonotype was counted a single time. The genes are TRBV30 and TRBJ2-2; D is uncertain. Deletions cut 0 bases from V and 2 bases from J, with 10 bases between. The CDR3 is made up of 15 amino acids. Germline CDR1 GTSNPN, CDR2 SVGIG (reference sequence). The CDR3 reads CAWSVGPLNTGELFF. CDR3 bases: TGTGCCTGGAGTGTAGGGCCCCTTAACACCGGGGAGCTGTTTTTT. Together with reference TRBV30 and TRBJ2-2, the CDR3 gives the full variable domain: SQTIHQWPATLVQPVGSPLSLECTVEGTSNPNLYWYRQAAGRGLQLLFYSVGIGQISSEVPQNLSASRPQDRQFILSSKKLLLSDSGFYLCAWSVGPLNTGELFFGEGSRLTVL.

The chain has TRBV12-3 or TRBV12-4 and TRBJ2-5; the D gene is possibly TRBD2 (6 bases). The CDR3 sequence is 13 residues long. The V end was cut by 1 base, the J end by 5 bases, with 8 bases between. The CDR3 spells CASSLVGSETQYF. The CDR3 region has the DNA TGTGCCAGCAGTTTAGTCGGGAGTGAGACCCAGTACTTC.

This clonotype has only one observation. The J gene is TRBJ2-5, the V gene TRBV20-1, with TRBD2 matching 15 bases. The CDR3 covers 16 residues. The ends lost 5 bases at V and 3 bases at J; junction bases unmatched: 7. Per germline, CDR1 DFQATT and CDR2 SNEGSKA (reference sequence). The CDR3 DNA reads TGCAGTGCTGGCCCTGGACTAGCGGGAGGGAAAGAGACCCAGTACTTC. Its translation: CSAGPGLAGGKETQYF.

J is TRBJ1-4 and V is TRBV30, with D uncertain. The germline V and J ends were trimmed by 0 bases and 8 bases, with 22 bases remaining between them. The CDR3 runs 17 residues. Germline CDR1 is GTSNPN and CDR2 is SVGIG (reference sequence). As DNA, the CDR3 is TGTGCCTGGAGTGTACTTGGTAAAAGGACTGGGAGGGAAAAACTGTTTTTT. Translation: CAWSVLGKRTGREKLFF.

The rearrangement links TRBV6-5 to TRBJ2-1, with D tentatively TRBD2 (6 bases). This CDR3 is 15 amino acids long. Deletions cut 2 bases from V and 3 bases from J, with 11 bases between. The germline CDR1 and CDR2 sequences are MNHEY and SVGAGI. In DNA form, the CDR3 reads TGTGCCAGCAGTTACAGGGACTCTCGCTACAATGAGCAGTTCTTC. It encodes CASSYRDSRYNEQFF.

The chain carries TRBV28 and TRBJ2-7, with D uncertain. Germline CDR1 reads MDHEN; CDR2 reads SYDVKM. Trimming took off 2 bases at V and 4 bases at J, with 6 bases between the two ends. The CDR3 sequence is 12 residues long. The CDR3 DNA sequence: TGTGCCAGCAGTTTACTTAATTACGAGCAGTACTTC. Translating it yields CASSLLNYEQYF.

The chain couples TRBV3-1 to TRBJ2-1; TRBD2 matches 8 bases. The CDR3 sequence is 12 residues long. The germline V gene has CDR1 LGHDT and CDR2 YNNKEL (reference sequence). V lost 5 bases to trimming and J lost 7 bases; unmatched junction nucleotides: 1. The chain's CDR3 is CASSSSGNEQFF. CDR3 in DNA: TGTGCCAGCAGCTCTAGCGGGAATGAGCAGTTCTTC.

The chain recombines TRBV24-1 with TRBJ2-5; D is perhaps TRBD1 (5 bases). Germline values: CDR1 KGHDR, CDR2 SFDVKD. V lost 3 bases to trimming and J lost 1 base, with 11 bases between them. The CDR3 consists of 15 residues. The CDR3 DNA reads TGTGCCACCAGTGATCAGGGATCTCCCCAAGAGACCCAGTACTTC. It specifies CATSDQGSPQETQYF.

The chain is built from TRBV11-2 and TRBJ2-2, with TRBD1 matching over 10 bases. Germline trimming cut 5 bases from V and 5 bases from J; bases unmatched to any gene: 5. Germline V gene sequence: CDR1 SGHAT, CDR2 FQNNGV. The CDR3 covers 15 residues. CDR3 nucleotide sequence: TGTGCCAGCAGCCCGAGGACAGGGGGAACCGGGGAGCTGTTTTTT. Its translation: CASSPRTGGTGELFF.

This clonotype was seen only once. This chain connects TRBV12-3 or TRBV12-4 to TRBJ1-2; D is possibly TRBD1 (5 bases). This CDR3 region has 14 residues. With 3 bases removed from V and 8 bases from J, the gap between germline ends came to 16 bases. The CDR3 coding sequence is TGTGCCAGCAGTTTTTCGCGACGTGGGGGGGGCTACACCTTC. It is translated as CASSFSRRGGGYTF.

CDR3 nucleotides: TGCAGTGCTGAACCCGGACCGAGCCAAGAGACCCAGTACTTC. It encodes CSAEPGPSQETQYF. This chain uses TRBV20-1 with TRBJ2-5; D ambiguous. Germline CDR1 and CDR2: DFQATT and SNEGSKA (reference sequence). Trimming shortened V by 5 bases and J by 1 base, and 14 bases separated the two germline ends. The CDR3 extends over 14 amino acids.

V and J are TRBV7-9 and TRBJ2-7; 7 bases line up with TRBD1. With V trimmed by 5 bases and J by 3 bases, 10 bases remained unmatched. From germline, CDR1 is SEHNR and CDR2 FQNEAQ (reference sequence). The CDR3 runs 15 residues. Here the CDR3 reads CASSPVLGQNYEQYF. CDR3 bases: TGTGCCAGCAGCCCGGTTCTGGGACAGAACTACGAGCAGTACTTC. The full variable domain, completed using reference TRBV7-9 and TRBJ2-7, is DTGVSQNPRHKITKRGQNVTFRCDPISEHNRLYWYRQTLGQGPEFLTYFQNEAQLEKSRLLSDRFSAERPKGSFSTLEIQRTEQGDSAMYLCASSPVLGQNYEQYFGPGTRLTVT.

Turning to this clonotype: Likely a read error: the CDR3 ends without its conserved phenylalanine or tryptophan. The genes are TRBV19 and TRBJ2-3, with TRBD2 matching over 8 bases. CDR3 length: 16 amino acids. V was pared by 4 bases and J by 9 bases, with 15 bases of the junction left unmatched. Germline V gene sequence: CDR1 LNHDA, CDR2 SQIVND (reference sequence). CDR3 loop: CASSTNSGIGTTTQYL. The CDR3 DNA follows: TGTGCCAGTAGTACTAATAGCGGGATTGGTACTACGACGCAGTATCTT.

This sequence joins TRBV12-3 or TRBV12-4 and TRBJ2-2; D is perhaps TRBD1 or TRBD2 (5 bases each). CDR3 length: 16 residues. The V end was cut by 3 bases, the J end by 0 bases, with 11 bases between. This CDR3 is CASSLGPSPNTGELFF. The DNA of the CDR3 is TGTGCCAGCAGTTTGGGGCCTAGCCCGAACACCGGGGAGCTGTTTTTT.

The genes are TRBV6-1 and TRBJ1-5; no firm D call. Germline-derived CDR1 and CDR2 are MNHNS and SASEGT. The CDR3 is 13 residues long. V shed 0 bases and J shed 6 bases, with 6 bases lying between them. CDR3 region: CASSEALGQPQHF. CDR3 nucleotide sequence: TGTGCCAGCAGTGAAGCGCTCGGTCAGCCCCAGCATTTT.

This clonotype was seen just once. The chain joins TRBV20-1 to TRBJ1-1; TRBD1 might be the D (6 bases). From germline, CDR1 is DFQATT and CDR2 SNEGSKA (reference sequence). This CDR3 contains 13 residues. V lost 4 bases and J 0 bases, leaving 9 bases between the germline ends. In DNA, the CDR3 is TGCAGTGCTACTTACAGGGTGAACACTGAAGCTTTCTTT. The encoded protein is CSATYRVNTEAFF.

The chain uses TRBV20-1 and TRBJ1-2, with 12 bases identical to TRBD1. Unmatched junction bases numbered 7, after V lost 0 bases and J lost 2 bases. The V gene's germline CDR1 is DFQATT and CDR2 SNEGSKA (reference sequence). The CDR3 is 17 amino acids. Here the CDR3 DNA reads TGCAGTGCTAGAGATCGGGGACAGGGGGCAGCAAACTATGGCTACACCTTC. Translation gives CSARDRGQGAANYGYTF.

This rearrangement joins TRBV12-3 or TRBV12-4 to TRBJ2-2; TRBD1 aligns across 8 bases. Trimming at V came to 0 bases and at J to 5 bases, leaving 11 bases not matched to a gene. CDR3 length equals 18 residues. The CDR3 sequence: CASSLAWDRRVRTGELFF. In nucleotides, the CDR3 is TGTGCCAGCAGTTTAGCTTGGGACAGGAGGGTAAGGACCGGGGAGCTGTTTTTT.

The V gene is TRBV9, the J gene TRBJ2-5; 9 bases agree with TRBD2. This CDR3 is built from 16 residues. Germline CDR1 SGDLS, CDR2 YYNGEE. The V gene end was trimmed by 7 bases and the J gene end by 5 bases; junction bases not matched to a gene: 15. The CDR3 sequence: CASGSGRRGCGETQYF. In nucleotides, the CDR3 is TGTGCCAGCGGCAGCGGGAGGAGGGGTTGTGGGGAGACCCAGTACTTC.

This rearrangement joins TRBV29-1 to TRBJ2-2, with a weak D call TRBD1 (5 bases). The germline V gene has CDR1 SQVTM and CDR2 ANQGSEA. The CDR3 contains 14 residues. V lost 4 bases and J 5 bases, leaving 14 bases between the germline ends. This chain's CDR3 is CSVGGRAWTGELFF. CDR3 nucleotides: TGCAGCGTTGGAGGCAGGGCCTGGACCGGGGAGCTGTTTTTT.

The chain is built from TRBV9 and TRBJ2-6; the match to TRBD2 covers 7 bases. Germline CDR1 reads SGDLS; CDR2 reads YYNGEE. The V gene end was trimmed by 3 bases and the J gene end by 1 base; junction bases not matched to a gene: 7. There are 17 residues in the CDR3. The CDR3 sequence is CASSATASGSGANVLTF. DNA for the CDR3: TGTGCCAGCAGCGCCACGGCTAGCGGATCTGGGGCCAACGTCCTGACTTTC.

The chain recombines TRBV4-2 with TRBJ2-4, with D perhaps matching TRBD1 (6 bases). Germline CDR1 reads LGHNA; CDR2 reads YNFKEQ. Between the trimmed V and J ends, which lost 3 bases and 0 bases, there was a span of 18 bases. The CDR3 has 18 amino acids. CDR3 in DNA: TGTGCCAGCAGCCAGCCCCCCCTGGACAGCTTAGCCAAAAACATTCAGTACTTC. Its protein is CASSQPPLDSLAKNIQYF.